The 21 T cell receptor beta chains reported below all come from one sample, sequenced in a study of T cell responses to AZD1222 COVID-19 vaccine. Assay used: immunoSEQ multiplex PCR; TCRdb lists only in-frame clones, some missing. The table records over 130,000 clones, 90% of them present only once. The source material was peripheral blood, sampled 28 days after the second AZD1222 dose. The receptors stem from an adult who received the AZD1222 COVID-19 vaccine.

Details on this clone: The sample holds other DNA sequences that translate to the same CDR3. The CDR3 loop reads CASSFQGQPQHF. The CDR3 region has the DNA TGTGCCAGCAGTTTCCAGGGACAGCCCCAGCATTTT. The J gene is TRBJ1-5, the V gene TRBV27; D may be TRBD1 (5 bases). The V and J ends lost 3 bases and 7 bases respectively, with 7 bases between them. Germline CDR1 reads MNHEY; CDR2 reads SMNVEV (reference sequence). This CDR3 has 12 residues.

The chain employs TRBV2 and TRBJ2-7; the match to TRBD2 covers 9 bases. Germline values: CDR1 SNHLY, CDR2 FYNNEI. The ends lost 6 bases at V and 6 bases at J; junction bases unmatched: 6. The CDR3 loop spans 13 amino acids. The CDR3 coding sequence is TGTGCCAGCAGCCTCTCGACTAGCGGCGAGCAGTACTTC. Amino acids: CASSLSTSGEQYF. The whole variable domain, remainder taken from reference TRBV2 and TRBJ2-7, is EPEVTQTPSHQVTQMGQEVILRCVPISNHLYFYWYRQILGQKVEFLVSFYNNEISEKSEIFDDQFSVERPDGSNFTLKIRSTKLEDSAMYFCASSLSTSGEQYFGPGTRLTVT.

This clone occurred once. The genes are TRBV7-9 and TRBJ1-1; TRBD1 agrees at 9 bases. The CDR3 spans 18 residues. Germline CDR1 SEHNR, CDR2 FQNEAQ (reference sequence). J gave up 0 bases and V 5 bases, and 13 bases lay outside the gene matches. CDR3 sequence (DNA): TGTGCCAGCAGCCTCATTGCCGGGACAGGGAGTTTGAACACTGAAGCTTTCTTT. It encodes CASSLIAGTGSLNTEAFF.

This chain links TRBV11-2 with TRBJ2-1, with D possibly matching TRBD1 (6 bases). V lost 7 bases and J 10 bases, leaving 23 bases between the germline ends. The CDR3 runs to 15 residues. Germline V CDR1 and CDR2: SGHAT, FQNNGV. The CDR3 protein is CASNNKGELIWEQFF. DNA of the CDR3: TGTGCCAGCAACAACAAGGGGGAGCTCATCTGGGAGCAGTTCTTC.

This clone occurred a few times. The V gene is TRBV27, the J gene TRBJ1-1, with D possibly being TRBD1 (5 bases). The germline gives CDR1 MNHEY, CDR2 SMNVEV (reference sequence). V was cut by 2 bases and J by 0 bases, with 7 bases left in between. CDR3 length equals 14 residues. The CDR3 DNA is TGTGCCAGCAGTTTAAGGGGAATGAACACTGAAGCTTTCTTT. Amino acid sequence: CASSLRGMNTEAFF.

CDR3 loop: CASSVYTGELFF. CDR3 DNA: TGTGCCAGCAGTGTGTACACCGGGGAGCTGTTTTTT. The chain recombines TRBV27 with TRBJ2-2; D gene uncertain. The ends were cut back, 5 bases at V and 3 bases at J, with 4 bases in the middle. CDR1 is MNHEY, CDR2 SMNVEV, per germline (reference sequence). This CDR3 contains 12 residues.

The chain carries TRBV3-1 (or the pseudogene TRBV3-2) and TRBJ2-3, with 7 bases fitting TRBD1. The CDR3 consists of 18 residues. V shed 3 bases, J shed 5 bases, and the junction held 17 bases outside the gene matches. Germline CDR1 LGHDT, CDR2 YNNKEL (reference sequence). DNA for the CDR3: TGTGCCAGCAGCCATAAACCTCCCGGACAGGCCAGGGTAGATACGCAGTATTTT. The encoded protein is CASSHKPPGQARVDTQYF.

The CDR3, as DNA: TGTGCCAGCAGCCAAGCCGCCGGGACAGGGCCTGGGGCCAACGTCCTGACTTTC. Translating gives CASSQAAGTGPGANVLTF. This sequence joins TRBV3-1 (or the pseudogene TRBV3-2) and TRBJ2-6; TRBD1 matches 9 bases. The CDR3 length is 18 residues. Germline values: CDR1 LGHDT, CDR2 YNNKEL (reference sequence). V was pared by 1 base and J by 2 bases, with 6 bases of the junction left unmatched.

The V call is TRBV11-2, the J call TRBJ2-1; TRBD2 matches at 8 bases. Germline-derived CDR1 and CDR2 are SGHAT and FQNNGV. V lost 5 bases, J lost 0 bases, and 6 bases stayed unmatched. This CDR3 comprises 16 residues. In nucleotides, the CDR3 is TGTGCCAGCAGCCTCTGGAGCGGGAGCTCCTACAATGAGCAGTTCTTC. This gives the protein CASSLWSGSSYNEQFF.

The chain recombines TRBV14 with TRBJ1-2; 8 positions match TRBD1. The CDR3 runs 14 residues. Germline lookup yields CDR1 SGHDN and CDR2 FVKESK. The ends lost 2 bases at V and 8 bases at J; junction bases unmatched: 7. The DNA of the CDR3 is TGTGCCAGCAGCCAAACGACAGGGGCGGGAGGCTACACCTTC. Translation: CASSQTTGAGGYTF.

This chain links TRBV30 with TRBJ1-3; maybe TRBD1 (5 bases). V dropped 3 bases and J dropped 2 bases, with 11 bases sitting between them. Germline CDR1 and CDR2: GTSNPN and SVGIG (reference sequence). The CDR3 is 14 residues long. DNA for the CDR3: TGTGCCTGGAGGGAAAAGGGGCCTGGAAACACCATATATTTT. It is translated as CAWREKGPGNTIYF.

The gene calls are TRBV7-9 and TRBJ2-7; 9 bases match TRBD1. CDR3 size: 15 residues. CDR1 and CDR2 (germline): SEHNR, FQNEAQ (reference sequence). The trim removed 5 bases at V and 4 bases at J, leaving 9 bases unmatched. CDR3 coding DNA: TGTGCCAGCAGCCTTTTAGAACAGGGGGCATACGAGCAGTACTTC. Protein sequence: CASSLLEQGAYEQYF.

This chain joins TRBV5-1 and TRBJ1-4, with D possibly TRBD1 on 6 matching bases. Trimming pared 5 bases from V and 8 bases from J, leaving 13 bases between. Germline V CDR1 and CDR2: SGHRS, YFSETQ. This CDR3 is built from 13 residues. The CDR3 sequence is CASSTGNGEKLFF. CDR3 bases: TGCGCCAGCAGTACAGGGAATGGGGAAAAACTGTTTTTT.

The chain joins TRBV18 to TRBJ1-4, with 7 bases aligning to TRBD1. The CDR3 runs 15 residues. Losses at the gene ends were 0 bases for V and 8 bases for J; bases not matched to a gene: 6. The germline CDR1 and CDR2 sequences are KGHSH and LQKENI. The CDR3 reads CASSPPNRGGEKLFF. In nucleotides, the CDR3 is TGTGCCAGCTCACCACCGAACAGGGGAGGCGAAAAACTGTTTTTT.

The chain carries TRBV6-6 and TRBJ1-6, with TRBD1 identical over 8 bases. Germline V gene sequence: CDR1 MNHNY, CDR2 SVGAGI (reference sequence). The V segment lost 10 bases and the J segment 6 bases; nucleotides outside the gene matches: 5. The length of the CDR3 is 13 residues. CDR3 nucleotide sequence: TGTGCCACCCGGACAGGGAGTAATTCACCCCTCCACTTT. It codes for CATRTGSNSPLHF.

The chain is built from TRBV5-1 and TRBJ1-1; the match to TRBD1 covers 8 bases. The V and J ends lost 5 bases and 2 bases, in that order; junction bases with no gene match: 5. CDR1 and CDR2 (germline): SGHRS, YFSETQ. The CDR3 has 14 amino acids. CDR3 DNA: TGCGCCAGCAGTTCAGGGGGCTCCAACACTGAAGCTTTCTTT. Encoded protein: CASSSGGSNTEAFF.

This clone was recorded a few times. The V gene is TRBV7-9, the J gene TRBJ1-5; no reliable D call. The CDR3 contains 13 residues. The germline gives CDR1 SEHNR, CDR2 FQNEAQ (reference sequence). V was shortened by 4 bases and J by 5 bases, with 9 bases between the two germline ends. The CDR3, as DNA: TGTGCCAGCAGCTCCGGCTCTGATCAGCCCCAGCATTTT. Its translation is CASSSGSDQPQHF.

V is TRBV12-3 or TRBV12-4 and J is TRBJ1-2, with D uncertain. The CDR3 sequence is 11 residues long. V lost 5 bases, J lost 9 bases, and 10 bases lay in between. In DNA form, the CDR3 reads TGTGCCAGCAGTCGTCGTAGTAGCTACACCTTC. This codes for CASSRRSSYTF.

The chain is built from TRBV9 and TRBJ2-3; D is uncertain. The CDR3 has 14 amino acids. CDR1 is SGDLS and CDR2 is YYNGEE in the germline V gene. V lost 0 bases to trimming and J lost 3 bases, with 8 bases between them. In DNA, the CDR3 is TGTGCCAGCAGCGTAGCTAGGATGACAGATACGCAGTATTTT. Amino acid sequence: CASSVARMTDTQYF.

The CDR3 region is CASSESNDSPLHF. The CDR3 region has the DNA TGCGCCAGCAGTGAGTCGAATGATTCACCCCTCCACTTT. The chain combines TRBV10-1 with TRBJ1-6; D gene uncertain. CDR1 and CDR2 (germline): WNHNN, SYGVQD (reference sequence). CDR3 length: 13 residues. The V gene lost 0 bases and the J gene lost 8 bases, with 5 bases spanning the gap.

The V and J genes are TRBV21-1 and TRBJ2-1; TRBD2, the table's D call, was not compared with the DNA. TRBV21-1 is listed as a pseudogene. This CDR3 region has 22 residues. CDR3 amino acids: CASSKSRNSPHYGRGSYNEQFF. The DNA for the CDR3 is TGTGCCAGCAGCAAGAGTAGAAACAGCCCTCACTACGGGAGAGGCTCCTACAATGAGCAGTTCTTC.